This T cell receptor beta chain stems from a study of T-cell reconstitution after alpha-beta-depleted transplantation in children. General study findings and limits: Diversity and T-cell counts at one year after transplant derived mostly from new T cells. Two months or so post-transplant, alpha-beta T cells reportedly derived from several hundred expanded graft clones.

Per germline, CDR1 SQVTM and CDR2 ANQGSEA. Trimming cost V 4 bases and J 10 bases, with 11 bases left between them. CDR3 length equals 11 residues. This clonotype showed up many times. As yet, its antigen is unknown. Unique molecular identifiers were built into the TCRbeta library. Via MiXCR, TCRdb re-called the PCR reads, giving one row per CDR3 protein. Seen here are 480,000 or so distinct CDR3 sequences, 8% to 11% observed once, and the top ten hold roughly 2.1%. The material was PBMCs, obtained before TCRalphabeta/CD19-depleted stem cell transplant. The chain has TRBV29-1 and TRBJ2-1; D may be TRBD1 (5 bases). The clonotype comes from a child between 2 and 9 years old with inherited bone marrow failure, due to receive a stem cell transplant. The CDR3 DNA follows: TGCAGCGTTGCGGACACTTTAGAGCAGTTCTTC. It is translated as CSVADTLEQFF.